This T cell receptor (beta chain) derives from a study of regulatory T cells in long-lasting Graves disease. Arm-PCR of CDR3 regions and iRepertoire HTBI primers were the basis on which TCR beta libraries were built. TCRdb re-called the multiplex PCR reads with MiXCR, one entry per CDR3 protein. The sample carries a few hundred thousand distinct CDR3 sequences, 15% to 20% recorded once. This clonotype was found many times. The CDR3 sequence is 15 residues long. V lost 5 bases to trimming and J lost 3 bases, with 13 bases between them. Per the germline V gene, CDR1 is SGHAT and CDR2 is FQNNGV. Described time point: newly diagnosed GD, antithyroid drugs for less than 3 months. The TCR library was prepared using RNA isolated from PBMCs. This same sample was also taken into another study, of T cells in Graves' hyperthyroidism and ophthalmopathy.

V gene TRBV11-2 combines with J gene TRBJ1-4; D is unresolved. The sequence was collected from a woman younger than 30 with Graves disease. The material was peripheral blood mononuclear cells (PBMCs), obtained at new diagnosis, from a patient treated with antithyroid drugs. The CDR3 is CASSVARVANEKLFF. The CDR3 bases are TGTGCCAGCAGCGTCGCTCGGGTAGCTAATGAAAAACTGTTTTTT.